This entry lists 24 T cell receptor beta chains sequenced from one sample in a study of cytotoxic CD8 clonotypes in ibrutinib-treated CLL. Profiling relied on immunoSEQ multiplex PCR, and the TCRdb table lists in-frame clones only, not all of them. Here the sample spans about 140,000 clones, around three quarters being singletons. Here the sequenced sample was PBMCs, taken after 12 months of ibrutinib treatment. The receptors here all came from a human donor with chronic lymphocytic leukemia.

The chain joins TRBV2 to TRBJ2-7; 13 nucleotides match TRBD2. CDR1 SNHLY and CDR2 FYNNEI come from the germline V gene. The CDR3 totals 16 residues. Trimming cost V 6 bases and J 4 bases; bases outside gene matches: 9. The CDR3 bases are TGTGCCAGCAGAGGACTAGCGGGAGTCAACATTTACGAGCAGTACTTC. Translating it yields CASRGLAGVNIYEQYF.

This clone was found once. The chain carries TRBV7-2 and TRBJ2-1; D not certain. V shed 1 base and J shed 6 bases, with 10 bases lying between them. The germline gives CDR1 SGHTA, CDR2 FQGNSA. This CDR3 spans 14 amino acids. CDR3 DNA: TGTGCCAGCAGCTTAGGGGCAGCCTTCAATGAGCAGTTCTTC. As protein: CASSLGAAFNEQFF.

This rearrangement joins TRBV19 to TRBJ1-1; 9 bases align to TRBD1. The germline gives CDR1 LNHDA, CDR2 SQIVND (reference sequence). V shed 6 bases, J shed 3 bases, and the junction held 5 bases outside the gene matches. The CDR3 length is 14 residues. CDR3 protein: CASSMDRGDTEAFF. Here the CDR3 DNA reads TGTGCCAGTAGCATGGACAGGGGAGACACTGAAGCTTTCTTT.

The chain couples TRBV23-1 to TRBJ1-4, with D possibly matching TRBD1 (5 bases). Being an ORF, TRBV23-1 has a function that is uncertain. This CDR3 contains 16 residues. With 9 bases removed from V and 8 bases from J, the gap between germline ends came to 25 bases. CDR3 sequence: CASISRSVPNREKLFF. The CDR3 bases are TGCGCCAGTATTTCCCGCTCCGTCCCCAACAGGGAAAAACTGTTTTTT.

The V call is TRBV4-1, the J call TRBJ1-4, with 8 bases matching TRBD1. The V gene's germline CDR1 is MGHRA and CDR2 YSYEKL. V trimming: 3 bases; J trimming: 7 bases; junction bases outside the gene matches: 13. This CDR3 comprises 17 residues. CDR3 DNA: TGCGCCAGCAGCCATTTCTCGGACAGGGCCTGGGGTGAAAAACTGTTTTTT. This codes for CASSHFSDRAWGEKLFF.

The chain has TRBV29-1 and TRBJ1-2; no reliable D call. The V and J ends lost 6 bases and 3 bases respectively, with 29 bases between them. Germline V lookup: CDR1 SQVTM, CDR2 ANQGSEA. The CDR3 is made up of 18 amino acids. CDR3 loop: CSVEFTGPGPQSHYGYTF. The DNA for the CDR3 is TGCAGCGTGGAGTTTACCGGACCGGGTCCCCAGAGCCACTATGGCTACACCTTC.

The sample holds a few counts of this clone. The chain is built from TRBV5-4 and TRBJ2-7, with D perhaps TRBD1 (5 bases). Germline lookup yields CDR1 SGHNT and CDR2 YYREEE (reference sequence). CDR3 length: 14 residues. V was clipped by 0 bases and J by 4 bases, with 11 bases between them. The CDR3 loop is CASSLVGREYEQYF. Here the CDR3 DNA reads TGTGCCAGCAGCTTGGTGGGCAGGGAATACGAGCAGTACTTC.

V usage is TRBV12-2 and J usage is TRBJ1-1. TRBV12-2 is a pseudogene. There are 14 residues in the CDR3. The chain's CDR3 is CASRLGGRSTEAFF. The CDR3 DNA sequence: TGTGCAAGTCGCTTAGGGGGACGGAGCACTGAAGCTTTCTTT.

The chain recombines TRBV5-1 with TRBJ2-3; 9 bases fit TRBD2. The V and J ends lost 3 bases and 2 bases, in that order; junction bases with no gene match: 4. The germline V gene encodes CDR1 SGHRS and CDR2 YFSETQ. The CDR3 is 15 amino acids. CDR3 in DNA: TGCGCCAGCAGCTGGAGCGGGGGGTACACAGATACGCAGTATTTT. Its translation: CASSWSGGYTDTQYF.

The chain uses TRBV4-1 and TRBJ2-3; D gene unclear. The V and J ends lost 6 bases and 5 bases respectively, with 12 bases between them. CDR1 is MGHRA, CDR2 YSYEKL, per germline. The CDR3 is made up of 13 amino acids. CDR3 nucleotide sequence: TGCGCCAGCAGAGGGCGGCGTGGAGATACGCAGTATTTT. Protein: CASRGRRGDTQYF.

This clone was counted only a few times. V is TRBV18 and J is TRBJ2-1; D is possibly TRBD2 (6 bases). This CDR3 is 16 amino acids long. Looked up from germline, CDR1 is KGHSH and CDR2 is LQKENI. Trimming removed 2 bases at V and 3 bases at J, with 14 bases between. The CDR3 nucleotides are TGTGCCAGCTCACCATTTGAGGGAGCGGGCTACAATGAGCAGTTCTTC. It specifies CASSPFEGAGYNEQFF.

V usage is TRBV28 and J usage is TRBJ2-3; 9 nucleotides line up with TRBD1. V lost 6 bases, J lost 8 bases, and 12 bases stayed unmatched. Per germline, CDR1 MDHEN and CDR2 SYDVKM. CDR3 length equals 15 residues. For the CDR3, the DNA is TGTGCCAGCAGATTACAGGGGGCGGGTAGGGGTACGCAGTATTTT. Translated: CASRLQGAGRGTQYF.

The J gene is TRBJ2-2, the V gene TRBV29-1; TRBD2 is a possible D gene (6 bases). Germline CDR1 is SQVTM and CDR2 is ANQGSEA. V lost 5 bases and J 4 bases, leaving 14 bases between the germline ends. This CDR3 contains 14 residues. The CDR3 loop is CSVLKGGLTGELFF. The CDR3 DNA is TGCAGCGTTCTGAAGGGAGGCCTCACCGGGGAGCTGTTTTTT.

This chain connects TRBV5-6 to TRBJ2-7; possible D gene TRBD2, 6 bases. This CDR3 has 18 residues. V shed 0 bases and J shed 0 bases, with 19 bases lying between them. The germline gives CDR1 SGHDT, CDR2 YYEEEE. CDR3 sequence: CASSLAEVSGSLSYEQYF. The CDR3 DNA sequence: TGTGCCAGCAGCTTGGCCGAGGTTAGCGGAAGCCTCTCCTACGAGCAGTACTTC.

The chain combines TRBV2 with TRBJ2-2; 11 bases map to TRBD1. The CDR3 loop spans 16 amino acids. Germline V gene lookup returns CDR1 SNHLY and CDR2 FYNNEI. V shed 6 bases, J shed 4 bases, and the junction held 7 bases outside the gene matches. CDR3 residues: CASSPGQGASTGELFF. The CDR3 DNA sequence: TGTGCCAGCAGCCCCGGACAGGGGGCGAGCACCGGGGAGCTGTTTTTT.

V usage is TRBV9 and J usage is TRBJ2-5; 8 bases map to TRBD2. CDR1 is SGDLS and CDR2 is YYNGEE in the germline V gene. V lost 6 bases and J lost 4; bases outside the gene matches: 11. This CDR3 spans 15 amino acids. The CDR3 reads CASTIGAGARETQYF. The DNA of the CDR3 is TGTGCCAGCACCATAGGAGCGGGAGCGAGAGAGACCCAGTACTTC.

CDR3 in amino acids: CASNQQGSYNEQFF. Written as DNA, the CDR3 is TGTGCCAGCAACCAGCAGGGTTCCTACAATGAGCAGTTCTTC. J is TRBJ2-1 and V is TRBV6-5; D might be TRBD1 (5 bases). Germline CDR1 is MNHEY and CDR2 is SVGAGI. The CDR3 loop spans 14 amino acids. Between the trimmed V and J ends, which lost 7 bases and 1 base, there was a span of 11 bases.

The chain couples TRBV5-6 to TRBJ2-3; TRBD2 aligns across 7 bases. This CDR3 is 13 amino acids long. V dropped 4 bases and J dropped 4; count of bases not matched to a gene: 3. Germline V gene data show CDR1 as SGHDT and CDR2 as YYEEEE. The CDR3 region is CASSRGGADTQYF. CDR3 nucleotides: TGTGCCAGCAGCCGGGGAGGGGCAGATACGCAGTATTTT.

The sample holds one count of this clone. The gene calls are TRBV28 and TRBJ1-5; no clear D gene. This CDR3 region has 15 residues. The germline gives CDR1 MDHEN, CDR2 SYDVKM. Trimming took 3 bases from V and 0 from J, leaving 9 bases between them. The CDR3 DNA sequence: TGTGCCAGCAGTTTCCTACAAATTAGCAATCAGCCCCAGCATTTT. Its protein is CASSFLQISNQPQHF.

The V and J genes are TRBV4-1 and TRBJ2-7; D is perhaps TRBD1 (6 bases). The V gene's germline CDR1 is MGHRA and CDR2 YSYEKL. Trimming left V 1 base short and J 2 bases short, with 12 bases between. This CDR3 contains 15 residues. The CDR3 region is CASSQGTAIPYEQYF. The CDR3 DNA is TGCGCCAGCAGCCAAGGGACAGCCATCCCCTACGAGCAGTACTTC.

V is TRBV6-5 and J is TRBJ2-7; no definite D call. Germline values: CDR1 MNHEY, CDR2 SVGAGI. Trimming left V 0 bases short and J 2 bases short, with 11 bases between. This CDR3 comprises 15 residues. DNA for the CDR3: TGTGCCAGCAGTTACTCGAGGAACAGACCCTACGAGCAGTACTTC. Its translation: CASSYSRNRPYEQYF.

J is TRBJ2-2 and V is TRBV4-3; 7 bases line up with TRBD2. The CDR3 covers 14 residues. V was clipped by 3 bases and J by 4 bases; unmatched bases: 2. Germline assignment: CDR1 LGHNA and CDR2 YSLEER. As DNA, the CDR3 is TGCGCCAGCAGCCAGGGGAGGGGCACCGGGGAGCTGTTTTTT. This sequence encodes CASSQGRGTGELFF.

The CDR3 here is CASSSVGTVYGYTF. Here the CDR3 DNA reads TGTGCCAGCAGCTCCGTCGGGACAGTTTATGGCTACACCTTC. The chain joins TRBV7-2 to TRBJ1-2, with 7 bases fitting TRBD1. Germline lookup yields CDR1 SGHTA and CDR2 FQGNSA. This CDR3 has 14 amino acids. Trimming cost V 4 bases and J 5 bases; bases outside gene matches: 7.

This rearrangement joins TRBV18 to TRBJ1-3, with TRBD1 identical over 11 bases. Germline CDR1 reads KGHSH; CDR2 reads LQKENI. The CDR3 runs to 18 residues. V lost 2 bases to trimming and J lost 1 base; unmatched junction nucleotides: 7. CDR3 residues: CASSPVTGQGASGNTIYF. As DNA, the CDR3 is TGTGCCAGCTCACCAGTAACAGGACAGGGGGCTTCTGGAAACACCATATATTTT. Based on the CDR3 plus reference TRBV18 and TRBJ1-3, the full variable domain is NAGVMQNPRHLVRRRGQEARLRCSPMKGHSHVYWYRQLPEEGLKFMVYLQKENIIDESGMPKERFSAEFPKEGPSILRIQQVVRGDSAAYFCASSPVTGQGASGNTIYFGEGSWLTVV.